What follows are 9 T cell receptor beta chains derived from one specimen sequenced in a study of blood T cell repertoires in COVID-19. The method was immunoSEQ multiplex PCR; TCRdb's version includes in-frame clones alone and lacks a portion of them. The sample lists about 400,000 clones, approximately 88% seen once, with approximately 2.1% in the top ten. The sequencing input was PBMCs or T cells enriched from blood (not recorded which). The receptor set was obtained from a woman in her thirties or forties with acute COVID-19.

The chain combines TRBV30 with TRBJ2-2, with TRBD2 matching 16 bases. CDR3 length equals 16 residues. V was clipped by 4 bases and J by 6 bases; unmatched bases: 5. Germline V gene data show CDR1 as GTSNPN and CDR2 as SVGIG (reference sequence). The CDR3 DNA is TGTGCCTGGATAGGGACTAGCGGGGGGGCCCCCGGGGAGCTGTTTTTT. This codes for CAWIGTSGGAPGELFF. Full variable domain (outside the CDR3, taken from reference TRBV30 and TRBJ2-2): SQTIHQWPATLVQPVGSPLSLECTVEGTSNPNLYWYRQAAGRGLQLLFYSVGIGQISSEVPQNLSASRPQDRQFILSSKKLLLSDSGFYLCAWIGTSGGAPGELFFGEGSRLTVL.

The genes are TRBV7-9 and TRBJ2-3, with D possibly TRBD2 on 5 matching bases. The CDR3 spans 15 residues. From germline, CDR1 is SEHNR and CDR2 FQNEAQ (reference sequence). V shed 2 bases and J shed 4 bases, with 13 bases lying between them. DNA for the CDR3: TGTGCCAGCAGCTTAAGCTTCGGGATCCCAGATACGCAGTATTTT. Protein product: CASSLSFGIPDTQYF.

The rearrangement uses TRBV30 and TRBJ1-6, with a tentative D call TRBD1 (5 bases). CDR1 and CDR2 (germline): GTSNPN, SVGIG (reference sequence). This CDR3 is 15 amino acids long. The germline V and J ends were trimmed by 4 bases and 0 bases, with 10 bases remaining between them. CDR3 protein: CAWKGQSSYNSPLHF. The CDR3 DNA is TGTGCCTGGAAGGGGCAGAGCTCCTATAATTCACCCCTCCACTTT.

V and J are TRBV14 and TRBJ1-1, with 8 bases fitting TRBD1. With V trimmed by 3 bases and J by 0 bases, 3 bases remained unmatched. CDR1 and CDR2 from the germline V gene are SGHDN and FVKESK. The CDR3 length is 15 residues. The CDR3 DNA follows: TGTGCCAGCAGCCAGGACAGGGACCTGAACACTGAAGCTTTCTTT. As protein: CASSQDRDLNTEAFF.

V usage is TRBV4-1 and J usage is TRBJ1-4; 7 bases are shared with TRBD1. The CDR3 loop spans 16 amino acids. V was pared by 0 bases and J by 7 bases, with 8 bases of the junction left unmatched. Germline V lookup: CDR1 MGHRA, CDR2 YSYEKL. CDR3: CASSQDPRGRSEKLFF. The CDR3 region has the DNA TGCGCCAGCAGCCAAGACCCGAGGGGGCGATCTGAAAAACTGTTTTTT.

The chain links TRBV2 to TRBJ2-5; 10 nucleotides align to TRBD2. V was clipped by 3 bases and J by 5 bases; unmatched bases: 6. The CDR3 extends over 15 amino acids. CDR1 is SNHLY and CDR2 is FYNNEI in the germline V gene. The CDR3 loop is CASSDRTSGVETQYF. The DNA of the CDR3 is TGTGCCAGCAGTGATCGAACTAGCGGGGTGGAGACCCAGTACTTC.

The rearrangement joins TRBV9 to TRBJ1-1; D ambiguous. Germline V CDR1 and CDR2: SGDLS, YYNGEE. The CDR3 runs 15 residues. With 0 bases removed from V and 7 bases from J, the gap between germline ends came to 16 bases. CDR3 sequence (DNA): TGTGCCAGCAGCGTAGCGGGTGGATCGTACGATGAAGCTTTCTTT. It specifies CASSVAGGSYDEAFF.

J is TRBJ2-5 and V is TRBV2, with 8 nucleotides matching TRBD2. There are 16 residues in the CDR3. Trimming took 7 bases from V and 5 from J; bases not matched to a gene: 15. Looked up from germline, CDR1 is SNHLY and CDR2 is FYNNEI. Here the CDR3 reads CASNTEGAGDLETQYF. In DNA form, the CDR3 reads TGTGCCAGCAATACCGAGGGAGCGGGGGATCTCGAGACCCAGTACTTC.

This rearrangement joins TRBV29-1 to TRBJ1-1, with D perhaps TRBD1 (6 bases). CDR1 and CDR2 (germline): SQVTM, ANQGSEA. The CDR3 spans 14 residues. Trimming took 6 bases from V and 1 from J, leaving 15 bases between them. CDR3 nucleotides: TGCAGCGTCCGAAAGGGACAATCGAACACTGAAGCTTTCTTT. Amino acid sequence: CSVRKGQSNTEAFF.